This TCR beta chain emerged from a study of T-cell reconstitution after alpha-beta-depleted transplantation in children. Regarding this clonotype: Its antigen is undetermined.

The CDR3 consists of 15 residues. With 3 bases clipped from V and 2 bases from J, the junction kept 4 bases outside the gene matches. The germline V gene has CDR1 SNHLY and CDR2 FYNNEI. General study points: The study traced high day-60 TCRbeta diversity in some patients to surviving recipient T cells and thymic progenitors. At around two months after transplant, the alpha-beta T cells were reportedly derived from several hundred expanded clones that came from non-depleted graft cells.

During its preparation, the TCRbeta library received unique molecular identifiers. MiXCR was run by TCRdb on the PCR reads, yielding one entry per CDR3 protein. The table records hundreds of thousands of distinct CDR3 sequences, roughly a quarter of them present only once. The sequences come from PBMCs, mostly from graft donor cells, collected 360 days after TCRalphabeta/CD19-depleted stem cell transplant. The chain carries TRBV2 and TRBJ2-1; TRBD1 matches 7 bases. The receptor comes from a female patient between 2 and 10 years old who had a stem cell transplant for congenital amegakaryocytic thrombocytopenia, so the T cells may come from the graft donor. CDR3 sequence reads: CASSDEGQPYNEQFF. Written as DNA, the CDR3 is TGTGCCAGCAGTGATGAGGGACAGCCCTACAATGAGCAGTTCTTC.